This T cell receptor beta chain derives from a study of T cells in Graves' hyperthyroidism and ophthalmopathy. Overall study context: Upon initial diagnosis and before any treatment, peripheral blood was collected. The study's findings and limits: Researchers found most expanded thyroid clonotypes above 0.001 in blood as well.

A few counts support this clonotype. Its antigen is as yet unknown. From germline, CDR1 is SGHAT and CDR2 FQNNGV. With V trimmed by 4 bases and J by 2 bases, 6 bases remained unmatched. CDR3 size: 15 residues. TCR beta CDR3 regions were amplified from RNA transcripts. With the HTBI primer set, the TCR CDR3 went through a first round of RT-PCR. MiXCR was run by TCRdb on the multiplex PCR reads, yielding one entry per CDR3 protein. The sample shows fewer than 700,000 distinct CDR3 sequences, roughly 15% of them seen only once. In patients aged 18 to 65, hyperthyroidism was newly diagnosed, with duration under 2 months.

The source material was blood. The sequence was collected from a woman aged 30 to 39 with Graves' hyperthyroidism. The J gene is TRBJ2-3, the V gene TRBV11-2, with TRBD1 matching 7 bases. The CDR3 sequence: CASSWAGGNTDTQYF. Written as DNA, the CDR3 is TGTGCCAGCAGCTGGGCAGGGGGAAACACAGATACGCAGTATTTT. The full variable domain, rest sourced from reference TRBV11-2 and TRBJ2-3, is EAGVAQSPRYKIIEKRQSVAFWCNPISGHATLYWYQQILGQGPKLLIQFQNNGVVDDSQLPKDRFSAERLKGVDSTLKIQPAKLEDSAVYLCASSWAGGNTDTQYFGPGTRLTVL.